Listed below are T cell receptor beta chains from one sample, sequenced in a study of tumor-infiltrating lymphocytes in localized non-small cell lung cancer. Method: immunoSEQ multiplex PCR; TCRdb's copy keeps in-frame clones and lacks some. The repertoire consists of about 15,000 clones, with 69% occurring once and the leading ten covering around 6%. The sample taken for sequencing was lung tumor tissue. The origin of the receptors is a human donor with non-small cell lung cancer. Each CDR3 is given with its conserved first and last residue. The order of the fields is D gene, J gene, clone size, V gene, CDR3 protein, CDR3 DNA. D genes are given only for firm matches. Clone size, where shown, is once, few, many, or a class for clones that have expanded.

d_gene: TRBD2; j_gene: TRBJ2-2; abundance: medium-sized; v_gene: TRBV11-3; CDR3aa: CASSSGSALAGGSGELFF; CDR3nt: TGTGCCAGCAGCTCAGGGAGTGCACTAGCGGGAGGATCCGGGGAGCTGTTTTTT
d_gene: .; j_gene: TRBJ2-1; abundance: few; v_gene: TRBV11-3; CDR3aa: CASSLDSRGNEQFF; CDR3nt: TGTGCCAGCAGCTTGGACTCTCGGGGCAATGAGCAGTTCTTC
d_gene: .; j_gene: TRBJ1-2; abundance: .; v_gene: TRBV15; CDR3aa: CATSSSTDNYGYTF; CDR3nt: TGTGCCACCAGCAGCAGCACCGATAACTATGGCTACACCTTC
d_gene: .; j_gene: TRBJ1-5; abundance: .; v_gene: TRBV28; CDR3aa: CASRLPLSPNQPQHF; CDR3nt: TGTGCCAGTAGACTCCCCCTGTCCCCGAATCAGCCCCAGCATTTT
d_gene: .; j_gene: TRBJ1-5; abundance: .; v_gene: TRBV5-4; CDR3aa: CASSFQGLGNQPQHF; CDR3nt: TGTGCCAGCAGCTTCCAGGGATTAGGGAATCAGCCCCAGCATTTT
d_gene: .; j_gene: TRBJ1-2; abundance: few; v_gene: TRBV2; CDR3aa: CASIIPGTNYGYTF; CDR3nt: TGTGCCAGCATAATCCCGGGGACAAACTATGGCTACACCTTC
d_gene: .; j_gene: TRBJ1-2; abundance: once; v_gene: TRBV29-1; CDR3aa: CSVETYSNRGYTF; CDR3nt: TGCAGCGTTGAAACGTACTCAAATCGGGGCTACACCTTC
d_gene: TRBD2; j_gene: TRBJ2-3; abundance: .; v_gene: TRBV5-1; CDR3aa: CASSWGAQAGGPSDTQYF; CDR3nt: TGCGCCAGCAGCTGGGGGGCCCAGGCGGGAGGGCCCTCAGATACGCAGTATTTT
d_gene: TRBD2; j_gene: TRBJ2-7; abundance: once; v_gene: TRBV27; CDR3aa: CASSLLGDYTYEQYF; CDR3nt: TGTGCCAGCAGTTTATTGGGGGACTACACCTACGAGCAGTACTTC
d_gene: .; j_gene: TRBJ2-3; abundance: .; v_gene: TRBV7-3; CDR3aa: CASSFKGGDTQYF; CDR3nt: TGTGCCAGCAGCTTCAAGGGCGGAGATACGCAGTATTTT
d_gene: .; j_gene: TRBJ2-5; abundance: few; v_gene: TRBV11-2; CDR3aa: CASSLALETQYF; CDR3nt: TGTGCCAGCAGCTTGGCGTTAGAGACCCAGTACTTC
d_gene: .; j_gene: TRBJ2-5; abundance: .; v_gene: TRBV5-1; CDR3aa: CASSFGGLDVETQYF; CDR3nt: TGCGCCAGCAGCTTTGGTGGGCTAGATGTGGAGACCCAGTACTTC
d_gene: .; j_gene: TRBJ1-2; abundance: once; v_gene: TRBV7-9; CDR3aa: CASSPAGTTTNYGYTF; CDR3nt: TGTGCCAGCAGCCCCGCGGGGACAACAACTAACTATGGCTACACCTTC
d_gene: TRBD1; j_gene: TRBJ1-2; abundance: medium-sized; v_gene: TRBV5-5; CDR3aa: CASSLGVTGGADGYTF; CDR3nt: TGTGCCAGCAGCTTGGGCGTGACAGGGGGCGCGGATGGCTACACCTTC
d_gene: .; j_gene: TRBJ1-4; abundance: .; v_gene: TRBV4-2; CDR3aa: CASSHSSILGINEKLFF; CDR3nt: TGTGCCAGCAGCCACAGTTCGATTCTGGGGATTAATGAAAAACTGTTTTTT
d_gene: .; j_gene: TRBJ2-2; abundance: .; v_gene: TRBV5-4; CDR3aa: CASSPTREETGELFF; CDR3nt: TGTGCCAGCAGCCCAACCCGTGAGGAAACCGGGGAGCTGTTTTTT
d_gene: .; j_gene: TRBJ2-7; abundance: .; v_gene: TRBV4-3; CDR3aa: CASSQELRDLSSYEQYF; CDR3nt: TGCGCCAGCAGCCAAGAATTAAGGGACTTGAGCTCCTACGAGCAGTACTTC
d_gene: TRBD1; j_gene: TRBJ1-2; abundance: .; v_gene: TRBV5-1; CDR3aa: CASSTGTGGGYGYTF; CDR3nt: TGCGCCAGCAGTACGGGGACAGGGGGCGGCTATGGCTACACCTTC
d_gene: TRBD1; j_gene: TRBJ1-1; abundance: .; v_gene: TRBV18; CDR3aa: CASSPKQGANTEAFF; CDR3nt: TGTGCCAGCTCACCTAAACAGGGGGCGAACACTGAAGCTTTCTTT
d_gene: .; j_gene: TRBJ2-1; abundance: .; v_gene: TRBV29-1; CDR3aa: CSVGASWVYNEQFF; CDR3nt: TGCAGCGTGGGGGCTAGCTGGGTCTACAATGAGCAGTTCTTC
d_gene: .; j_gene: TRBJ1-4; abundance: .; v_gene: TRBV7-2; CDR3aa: CASSQGGGQNEKLFF; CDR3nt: TGTGCCAGCAGTCAGGGAGGAGGACAAAATGAAAAACTGTTTTTT
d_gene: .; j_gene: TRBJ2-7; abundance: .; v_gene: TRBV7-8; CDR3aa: CASNWGAEHEQYF; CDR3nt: TGTGCCAGTAATTGGGGGGCGGAACACGAGCAGTACTTC
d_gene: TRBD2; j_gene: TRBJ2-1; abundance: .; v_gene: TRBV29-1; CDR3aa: CSVGGLAGVGSYNEQFF; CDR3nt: TGCAGCGTTGGCGGACTAGCGGGAGTGGGGTCCTACAATGAGCAGTTCTTC
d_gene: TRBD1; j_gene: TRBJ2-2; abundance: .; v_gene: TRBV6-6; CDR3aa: CASSDRGDTGELFF; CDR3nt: TGTGCCAGCAGTGACAGGGGGGACACCGGGGAGCTGTTTTTT
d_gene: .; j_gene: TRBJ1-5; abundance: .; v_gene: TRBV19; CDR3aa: CATKDLLGGAEPQHF; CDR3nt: TGTGCCACCAAAGACCTTCTCGGGGGAGCGGAGCCCCAGCATTTT
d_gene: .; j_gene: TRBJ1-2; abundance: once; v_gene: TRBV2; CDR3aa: CASSEARSEGGYTF; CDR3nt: TGTGCCAGCAGTGAAGCGCGGTCGGAAGGAGGCTACACCTTC
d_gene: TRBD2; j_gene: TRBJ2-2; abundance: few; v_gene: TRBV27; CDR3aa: CASSLGGRAHGELFF; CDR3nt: TGTGCCAGCAGTTTAGGCGGGAGGGCCCACGGGGAGCTGTTTTTT
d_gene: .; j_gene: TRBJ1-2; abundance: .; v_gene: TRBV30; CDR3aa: CAWAGEGGYTF; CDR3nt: TGTGCCTGGGCAGGAGAGGGAGGCTACACCTTC
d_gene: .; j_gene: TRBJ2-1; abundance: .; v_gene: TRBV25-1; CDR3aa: CASSELGGALDNEQFF; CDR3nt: TGTGCCAGCAGTGAATTAGGAGGGGCATTGGACAATGAGCAGTTCTTC
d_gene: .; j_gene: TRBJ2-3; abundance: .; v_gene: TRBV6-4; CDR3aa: CASSDSTTDTQYF; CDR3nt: TGTGCCAGCAGTGACTCGACCACAGATACGCAGTATTTT
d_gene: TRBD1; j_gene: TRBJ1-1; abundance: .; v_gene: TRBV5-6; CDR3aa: CASSFPWARRGDTEAFF; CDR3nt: TGTGCCAGCAGCTTCCCGTGGGCCCGCAGGGGGGACACTGAAGCTTTCTTT